One sample yielded the 23 T cell receptor beta chains listed below, sequenced in a study of OX40 agonist ivuxolimab in advanced cancers. The library was generated by the immunoSEQ multiplex PCR assay. TCRdb provides this immuneACCESS table in a form limited to in-frame rearrangements. Some clones are lacking; in checked studies, under half of them reflect an unresolved V gene, and why the rest are absent is not known. The sample contains more than 80,000 clones, 85% to 95% of them found a single time. About 0.3% of the sample rests with the top ten. Sequenced here: CD4+ or CD8+ T cells sorted from blood, sampled in a trial of the OX40 agonist ivuxolimab. These receptors were taken from an adult with an advanced solid tumor such as melanoma, head and neck, liver or kidney cancer.

Remarks on this clone: Other DNA sequences from this sample encode an identical CDR3 as well. In DNA, the CDR3 is TGTGCCAGCAGCTTTCACTCCTACGAGCAGTACTTC. Translated, it gives CASSFHSYEQYF. The chain recombines TRBV5-4 with TRBJ2-7; no firm D call. The V and J ends lost 2 bases and 0 bases respectively, with 3 bases between them. The germline V gene has CDR1 SGHNT and CDR2 YYREEE (reference sequence). The CDR3 spans 12 residues.

The CDR3 here is CASSRLDSPLHF. The CDR3 region has the DNA TGTGCCAGCAGTCGATTGGATTCACCCCTCCACTTT. V is TRBV6-1 and J is TRBJ1-6, with D unclear. CDR3 length: 12 amino acids. V gave up 5 bases and J gave up 8 bases, with 7 bases separating them. Looked up from germline, CDR1 is MNHNS and CDR2 is SASEGT.

This sequence joins TRBV6-5 and TRBJ1-3; D call uncertain. Trimming cost V 2 bases and J 0 bases, with 5 bases left between them. The CDR3 is 14 residues long. Germline V CDR1 and CDR2: MNHEY, SVGAGI. CDR3 sequence (DNA): TGTGCCAGCAGTTACGATCTCTCTGGAAACACCATATATTTT. Translating it yields CASSYDLSGNTIYF.

V is TRBV5-1 and J is TRBJ1-2; D may be TRBD1 (5 bases). Per germline, CDR1 SGHRS and CDR2 YFSETQ. This CDR3 spans 13 amino acids. V lost 3 bases and J 4 bases, leaving 10 bases between the germline ends. CDR3 coding DNA: TGCGCCAGCAGCTCGGCGGGGACCTATGGCTACACCTTC. It translates to CASSSAGTYGYTF.

A note on this clone: Other nucleotide sequences from this sample produce the same CDR3. This chain connects TRBV2 to TRBJ1-5, with a weak D call TRBD1 (6 bases). Trimming removed 8 bases at V and 1 base at J, with 15 bases between. The CDR3 is 15 amino acids. Germline V lookup: CDR1 SNHLY, CDR2 FYNNEI. CDR3: CASEKWGQSNQPQHF. The CDR3 region has the DNA TGTGCCAGCGAAAAATGGGGGCAGAGCAATCAGCCCCAGCATTTT.

The chain combines TRBV2 with TRBJ1-2, with a tentative D call TRBD1 (5 bases). The CDR3 runs 12 residues. Germline CDR1 reads SNHLY; CDR2 reads FYNNEI. Trimming took 4 bases from V and 3 from J, leaving 6 bases between them. CDR3 in amino acids: CASSGGHYGYTF. The DNA of the CDR3 is TGTGCCAGCAGTGGGGGACACTATGGCTACACCTTC.

The chain carries TRBV20-1 and TRBJ1-4; TRBD1 might be the D (5 bases). Germline-derived CDR1 and CDR2 are DFQATT and SNEGSKA (reference sequence). The CDR3 runs 11 residues. V lost 1 base and J lost 8, with 5 bases in between. The CDR3 DNA reads as TGCAGTGCTAGAGGGGACGAAAAACTGTTTTTT. This translates into CSARGDEKLFF.

The chain recombines TRBV6-5 with TRBJ1-1; 7 nucleotides line up with TRBD1. Germline CDR1 is MNHEY and CDR2 is SVGAGI. The CDR3 runs 14 residues. Trimming took 5 bases from V and 5 from J; bases not matched to a gene: 8. The CDR3 loop reads CASSKTGRGTEAFF. CDR3 nucleotides: TGTGCCAGCAGTAAGACAGGGAGGGGAACTGAAGCTTTCTTT.

V and J are TRBV7-2 and TRBJ1-3; no reliable D call. Trimming pared 6 bases from V and 0 bases from J, leaving 6 bases between. There are 13 residues in the CDR3. CDR1 and CDR2 (germline): SGHTA, FQGNSA. This CDR3 is CASSYRSGNTIYF. The DNA for the CDR3 is TGTGCCAGCAGTTATCGCTCTGGAAACACCATATATTTT.

The rearrangement links TRBV6-1 to TRBJ1-5, with a possible D match to TRBD1 (6 bases). Germline values: CDR1 MNHNS, CDR2 SASEGT. This CDR3 region has 13 residues. V dropped 6 bases and J dropped 7 bases, with 13 bases sitting between them. In DNA form, the CDR3 reads TGTGCCAGCAGCCTAGGACAGTGGCAGCCCCAGCATTTT. This translates into CASSLGQWQPQHF.

The chain carries TRBV7-8 and TRBJ2-3; either TRBD1 or TRBD2 may supply D (5 bases each). The CDR3 spans 16 residues. V lost 5 bases, J lost 10 bases, and 25 bases lay in between. Per germline, CDR1 SGHVS and CDR2 FQNEAQ. In nucleotides, the CDR3 is TGTGCCAGCAGCATGGCCCAGGGAGTTCACAGATATCCGCAGTATTTT. This sequence encodes CASSMAQGVHRYPQYF. Filled out from reference TRBV7-8 and TRBJ2-3, the complete variable domain reads GAGVSQSPRYKVAKRGQDVALRCDPISGHVSLFWYQQALGQGPEFLTYFQNEAQLDKSGLPSDRFFAERPEGSVSTLKIQRTQQEDSAVYLCASSMAQGVHRYPQYFGPGTRLTVL.

The V call is TRBV5-1, the J call TRBJ1-2; D remains ambiguous. The CDR3 has 13 amino acids. V gave up 0 bases and J gave up 7 bases, with 10 bases separating them. The germline V gene has CDR1 SGHRS and CDR2 YFSETQ. This CDR3 reads CASSLDRGGGYTF. The CDR3 region has the DNA TGCGCCAGCAGCTTGGATCGGGGAGGTGGCTACACCTTC.

The chain uses TRBV7-9 and TRBJ2-1; D ambiguous. Germline CDR1 is SEHNR and CDR2 is FQNEAQ (reference sequence). There are 11 residues in the CDR3. The V and J ends lost 6 bases and 5 bases respectively, with 5 bases between them. The CDR3 sequence: CASSPDNEQFF. The CDR3 nucleotides read TGTGCCAGCAGTCCCGACAATGAGCAGTTCTTC.

V gene TRBV11-3 combines with J gene TRBJ2-7, with D uncertain. In germline, CDR1 is SGHNT, CDR2 YENEEA. Between the trimmed V and J ends, which lost 2 bases and 3 bases, there was a span of 11 bases. This CDR3 has 14 amino acids. CDR3 nucleotides: TGTGCCAGCAGCTTATCCGCAGAGAGCTACGAGCAGTACTTC. Amino acids: CASSLSAESYEQYF.

V is TRBV7-8 and J is TRBJ1-6; D not certain. This CDR3 comprises 17 residues. From germline, CDR1 is SGHVS and CDR2 FQNEAQ. V was shortened by 3 bases and J by 0 bases, with 12 bases between the two germline ends. In DNA, the CDR3 is TGTGCCAGCAGCTTCGGAGGGTTATACTCCTATAATTCACCCCTCCACTTT. Protein: CASSFGGLYSYNSPLHF.

The rearrangement joins TRBV25-1 to TRBJ1-1, with D unclear. CDR1 and CDR2 (germline): MGHDK, SYGVNS. Trimming took 1 base from V and 1 from J, leaving 4 bases between them. There are 13 residues in the CDR3. CDR3 DNA sequence: TGTGCCAGCAGTGAATCCAAGAACACTGAAGCTTTCTTT. Protein: CASSESKNTEAFF.

Here the CDR3 reads CASNYPPVSAQHF. The CDR3 region has the DNA TGTGCCAGCAACTACCCTCCAGTATCGGCCCAGCATTTT. This chain joins TRBV6-6 and TRBJ1-5; D gene ambiguous. CDR1 and CDR2 from the germline V gene are MNHNY and SVGAGI (reference sequence). The V and J ends lost 7 bases and 11 bases respectively, with 18 bases between them. The CDR3 covers 13 residues.

The chain combines TRBV19 with TRBJ1-2; D is uncertain. Trimming removed 7 bases from V and 3 bases from J, with 12 bases in between. Germline V gene lookup returns CDR1 LNHDA and CDR2 SQIVND (reference sequence). This CDR3 has 13 amino acids. In nucleotides, the CDR3 is TGTGCCAGTACCCCTGGTCAGTACTATGGCTACACCTTC. This encodes CASTPGQYYGYTF.

The CDR3 reads CASSLVMYNEQFF. CDR3 DNA: TGTGCCAGCAGCTTAGTAATGTACAATGAGCAGTTCTTC. This chain joins TRBV11-2 and TRBJ2-1; no reliable D call. The CDR3 loop spans 13 amino acids. Germline CDR1 and CDR2: SGHAT and FQNNGV. The V gene lost 1 base and the J gene lost 4 bases, with 5 bases spanning the gap.

For this clone: Other DNA sequences in the sample encode the same CDR3. The chain joins TRBV29-1 to TRBJ2-3; tentatively, D is TRBD1 or TRBD2 (5 bases each). CDR1 SQVTM and CDR2 ANQGSEA come from the germline V gene. There are 13 residues in the CDR3. The V and J ends lost 7 bases and 0 bases respectively, with 11 bases between them. The CDR3, as DNA: TGCAGCGCCCGAGGGGCCAGCACAGATACGCAGTATTTT. This codes for CSARGASTDTQYF.

The chain is built from TRBV28 and TRBJ2-5; no reliable D call. The V end was cut by 6 bases, the J end by 1 base, with 18 bases between. Germline CDR1 and CDR2: MDHEN and SYDVKM. This CDR3 is built from 16 residues. Here the CDR3 reads CASSSNLWGSQETQYF. In DNA form, the CDR3 reads TGTGCCAGCAGCTCCAACCTTTGGGGATCCCAAGAGACCCAGTACTTC.

This chain uses TRBV6-6 with TRBJ1-3; TRBD1 matches 9 bases. The CDR3 covers 16 residues. CDR1 and CDR2 from the germline V gene are MNHNY and SVGAGI (reference sequence). The J segment lost 3 bases and the V segment lost 2 bases, leaving 5 bases of the junction unmatched. The CDR3 DNA is TGTGCCAGCAGTTACGGGACAGGGTCTGTTGGAAACACCATATATTTT. It specifies CASSYGTGSVGNTIYF.

Regarding this clone: The junction and the germline gene differ at one end; a read error may be behind it. The genes are TRBV7-7 and TRBJ1-1; D gene unclear. The CDR3 length is 13 residues. Per germline, CDR1 SSHAT and CDR2 FNYEAQ (reference sequence). As DNA, the CDR3 is TGTGCTAGCAGCTTAGATCGGGGCACTGAAGCTTTCTTT. This sequence encodes CASSLDRGTEAFF.